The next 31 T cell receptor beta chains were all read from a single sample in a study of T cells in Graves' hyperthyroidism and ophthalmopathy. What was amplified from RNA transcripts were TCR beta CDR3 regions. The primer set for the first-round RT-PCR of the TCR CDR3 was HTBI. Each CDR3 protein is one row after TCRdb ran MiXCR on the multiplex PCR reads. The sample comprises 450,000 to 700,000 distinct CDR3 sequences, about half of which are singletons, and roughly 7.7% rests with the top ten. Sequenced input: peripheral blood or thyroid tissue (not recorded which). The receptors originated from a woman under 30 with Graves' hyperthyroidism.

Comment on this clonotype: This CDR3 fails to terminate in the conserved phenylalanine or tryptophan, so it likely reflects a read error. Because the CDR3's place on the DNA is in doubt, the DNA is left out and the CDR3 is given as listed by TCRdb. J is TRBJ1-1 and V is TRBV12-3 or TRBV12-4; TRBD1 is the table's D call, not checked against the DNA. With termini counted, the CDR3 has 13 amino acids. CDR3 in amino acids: CASRGQGDAEAFL.

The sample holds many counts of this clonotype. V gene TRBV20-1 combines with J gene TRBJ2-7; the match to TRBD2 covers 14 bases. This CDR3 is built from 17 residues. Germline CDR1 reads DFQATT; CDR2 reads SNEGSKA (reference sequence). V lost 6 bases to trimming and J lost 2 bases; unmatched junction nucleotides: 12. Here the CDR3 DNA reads TGCAGTGCCACATCCGGGACTAGCGGGAGTGAGGCCTACGAGCAGTACTTC. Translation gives CSATSGTSGSEAYEQYF.

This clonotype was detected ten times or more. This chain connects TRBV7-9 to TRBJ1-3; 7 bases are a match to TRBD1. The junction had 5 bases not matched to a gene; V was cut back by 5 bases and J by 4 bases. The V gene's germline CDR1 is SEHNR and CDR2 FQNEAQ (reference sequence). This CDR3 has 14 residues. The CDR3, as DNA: TGTGCCAGCAGCACCGGACAGGCCGGAAACACCATATATTTT. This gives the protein CASSTGQAGNTIYF.

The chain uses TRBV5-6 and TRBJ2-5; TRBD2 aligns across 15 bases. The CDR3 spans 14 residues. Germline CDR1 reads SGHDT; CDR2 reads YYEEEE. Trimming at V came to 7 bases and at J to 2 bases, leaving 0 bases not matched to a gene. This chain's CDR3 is CASGLAGGQETQYF. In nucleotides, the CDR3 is TGTGCCAGCGGACTAGCGGGAGGGCAAGAGACCCAGTACTTC.

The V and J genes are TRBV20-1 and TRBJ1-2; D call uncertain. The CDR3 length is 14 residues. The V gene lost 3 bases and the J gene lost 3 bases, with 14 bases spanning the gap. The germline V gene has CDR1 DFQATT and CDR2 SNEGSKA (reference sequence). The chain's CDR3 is CSASTATADYGYTF. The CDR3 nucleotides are TGCAGTGCTAGTACGGCCACCGCCGACTATGGCTACACCTTC.

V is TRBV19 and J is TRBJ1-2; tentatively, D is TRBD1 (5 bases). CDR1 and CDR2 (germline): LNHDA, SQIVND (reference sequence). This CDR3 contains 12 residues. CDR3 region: CARSGTSRGYTF. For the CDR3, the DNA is TGTGCTAGATCGGGGACTTCTCGGGGCTACACCTTC.

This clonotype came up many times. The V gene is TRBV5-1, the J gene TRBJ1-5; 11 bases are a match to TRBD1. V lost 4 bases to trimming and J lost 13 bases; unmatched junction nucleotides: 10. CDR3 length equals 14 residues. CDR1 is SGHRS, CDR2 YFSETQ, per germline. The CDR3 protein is CASSPGQGAFVQHF. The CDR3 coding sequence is TGCGCCAGCAGCCCTGGACAGGGGGCCTTCGTACAGCATTTT.

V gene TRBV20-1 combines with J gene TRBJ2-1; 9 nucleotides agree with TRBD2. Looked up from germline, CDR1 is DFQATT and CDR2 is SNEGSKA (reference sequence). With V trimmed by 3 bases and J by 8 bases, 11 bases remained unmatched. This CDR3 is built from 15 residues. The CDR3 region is CSARKGLAGIHEQFF. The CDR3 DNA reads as TGCAGTGCTAGGAAGGGCCTAGCGGGAATCCATGAGCAGTTCTTC.

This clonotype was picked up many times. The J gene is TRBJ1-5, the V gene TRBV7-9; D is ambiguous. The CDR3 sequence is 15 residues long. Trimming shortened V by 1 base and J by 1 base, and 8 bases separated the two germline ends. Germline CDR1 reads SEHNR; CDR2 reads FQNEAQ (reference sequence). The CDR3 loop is CASSLGRISNQPQHF. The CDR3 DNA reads TGTGCCAGCAGCTTAGGCCGGATAAGCAATCAGCCCCAGCATTTT.

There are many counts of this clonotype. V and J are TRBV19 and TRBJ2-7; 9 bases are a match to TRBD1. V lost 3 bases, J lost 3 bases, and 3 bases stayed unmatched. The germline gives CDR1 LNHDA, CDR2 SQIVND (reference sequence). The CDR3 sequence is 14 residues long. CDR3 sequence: CASSMGTGHYEQYF. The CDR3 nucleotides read TGTGCCAGTAGTATGGGGACAGGGCACTACGAGCAGTACTTC.

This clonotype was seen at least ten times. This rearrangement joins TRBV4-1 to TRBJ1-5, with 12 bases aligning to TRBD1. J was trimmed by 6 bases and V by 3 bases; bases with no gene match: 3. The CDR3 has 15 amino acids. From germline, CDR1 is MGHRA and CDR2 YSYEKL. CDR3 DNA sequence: TGCGCCAGCAGCCAGGGACAGGGGGCTGCTCAGCCCCAGCATTTT. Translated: CASSQGQGAAQPQHF.

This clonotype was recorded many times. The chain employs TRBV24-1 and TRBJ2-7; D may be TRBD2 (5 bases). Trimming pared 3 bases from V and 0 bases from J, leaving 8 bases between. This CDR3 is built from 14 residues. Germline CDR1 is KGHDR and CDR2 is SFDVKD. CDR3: CATSDTRASYEQYF. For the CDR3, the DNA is TGTGCCACCAGTGATACGCGGGCCTCCTACGAGCAGTACTTC.

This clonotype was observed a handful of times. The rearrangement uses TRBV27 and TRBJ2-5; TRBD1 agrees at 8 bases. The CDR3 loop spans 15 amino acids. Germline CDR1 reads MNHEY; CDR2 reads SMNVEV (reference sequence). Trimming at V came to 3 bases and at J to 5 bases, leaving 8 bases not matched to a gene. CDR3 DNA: TGTGCCAGCAGTTTTAGGGCAGGGGGCGCCGAGACCCAGTACTTC. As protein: CASSFRAGGAETQYF.

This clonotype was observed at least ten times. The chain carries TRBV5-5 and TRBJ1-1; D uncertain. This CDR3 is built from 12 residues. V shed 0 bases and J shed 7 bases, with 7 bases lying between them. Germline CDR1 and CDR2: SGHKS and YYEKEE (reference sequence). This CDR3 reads CASSLVQDEAFF. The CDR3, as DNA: TGTGCCAGCAGCTTGGTGCAGGATGAAGCTTTCTTT.

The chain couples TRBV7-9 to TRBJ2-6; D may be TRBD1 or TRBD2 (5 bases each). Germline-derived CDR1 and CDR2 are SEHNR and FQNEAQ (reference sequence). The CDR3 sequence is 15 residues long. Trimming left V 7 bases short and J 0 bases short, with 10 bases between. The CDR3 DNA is TGTGCCAGCAAAGCAGGGAGCTCTGGGGCCAACGTCCTGACTTTC. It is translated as CASKAGSSGANVLTF.

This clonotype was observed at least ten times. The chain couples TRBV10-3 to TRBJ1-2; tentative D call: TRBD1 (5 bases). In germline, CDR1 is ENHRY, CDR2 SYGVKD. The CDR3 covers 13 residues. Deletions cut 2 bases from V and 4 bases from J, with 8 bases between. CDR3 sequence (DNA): TGTGCCATCAGTGAGGGGGGGAGCTATGGCTACACCTTC. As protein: CAISEGGSYGYTF.

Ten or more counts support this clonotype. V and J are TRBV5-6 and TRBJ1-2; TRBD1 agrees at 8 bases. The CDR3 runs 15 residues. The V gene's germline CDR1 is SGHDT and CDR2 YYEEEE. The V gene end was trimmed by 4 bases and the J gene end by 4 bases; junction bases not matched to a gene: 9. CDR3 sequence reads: CASSPPGQGGYGYTF. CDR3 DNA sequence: TGTGCCAGCAGCCCGCCAGGACAGGGTGGCTATGGCTACACCTTC.

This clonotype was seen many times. The CDR3 bases are TGCAGTGCTCACGAGGGGTACGCGGGAGCCCACGAGCAGTACTTC. Protein sequence: CSAHEGYAGAHEQYF. The chain recombines TRBV20-1 with TRBJ2-7, with 7 bases lining up with TRBD2. The CDR3 totals 15 residues. Per the germline V gene, CDR1 is DFQATT and CDR2 is SNEGSKA (reference sequence). Trimming at V came to 5 bases and at J to 5 bases, leaving 15 bases not matched to a gene.

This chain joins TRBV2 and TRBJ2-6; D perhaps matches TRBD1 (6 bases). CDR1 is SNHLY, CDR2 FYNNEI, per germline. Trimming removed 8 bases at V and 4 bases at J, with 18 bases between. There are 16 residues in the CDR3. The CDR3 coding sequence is TGTGCCAGCGGGGGCGAGAGGCACGCCGGGGCCAACGTCCTGACTTTC. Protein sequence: CASGGERHAGANVLTF.

CDR3 region: CAWSVLAGNTIYF. CDR3 bases: TGTGCCTGGAGTGTTTTAGCTGGAAACACCATATATTTT. The V and J genes are TRBV30 and TRBJ1-3; D ambiguous. V lost 0 bases and J lost 2, with 5 bases in between. Germline V lookup: CDR1 GTSNPN, CDR2 SVGIG (reference sequence). The CDR3 spans 13 residues.

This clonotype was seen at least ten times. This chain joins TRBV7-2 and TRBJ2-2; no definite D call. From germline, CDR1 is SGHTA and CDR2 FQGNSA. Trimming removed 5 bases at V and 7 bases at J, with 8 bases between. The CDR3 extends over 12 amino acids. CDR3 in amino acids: CASSQGGGELFF. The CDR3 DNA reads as TGTGCCAGCAGCCAAGGCGGCGGGGAGCTGTTTTTT.

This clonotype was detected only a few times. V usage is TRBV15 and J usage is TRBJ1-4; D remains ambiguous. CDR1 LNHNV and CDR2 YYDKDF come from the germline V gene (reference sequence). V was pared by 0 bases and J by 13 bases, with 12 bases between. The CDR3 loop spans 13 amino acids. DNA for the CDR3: TGTGCCACCAGCAGAGATCGTCCAGGCGGACTGTTTTTT. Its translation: CATSRDRPGGLFF.

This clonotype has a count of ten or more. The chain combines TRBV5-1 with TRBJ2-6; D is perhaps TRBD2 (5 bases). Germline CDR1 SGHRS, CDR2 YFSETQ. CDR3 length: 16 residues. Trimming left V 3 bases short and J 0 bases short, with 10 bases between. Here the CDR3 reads CASSSDGNSGANVLTF. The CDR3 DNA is TGCGCCAGCAGCTCCGACGGGAACTCTGGGGCCAACGTCCTGACTTTC.

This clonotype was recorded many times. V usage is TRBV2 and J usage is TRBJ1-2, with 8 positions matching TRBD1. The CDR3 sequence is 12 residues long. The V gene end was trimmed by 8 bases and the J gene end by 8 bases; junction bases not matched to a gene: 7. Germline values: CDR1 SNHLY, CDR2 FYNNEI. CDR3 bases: TGTGCCAGCGAAACAGGGGGAGAAGGCTACACCTTC. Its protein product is CASETGGEGYTF.

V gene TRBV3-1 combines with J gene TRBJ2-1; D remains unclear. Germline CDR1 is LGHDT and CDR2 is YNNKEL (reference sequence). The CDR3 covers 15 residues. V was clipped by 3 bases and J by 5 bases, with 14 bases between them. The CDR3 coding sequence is TGTGCCAGCAGCCACCTCCCTGCCCACAACAATGAGCAGTTCTTC. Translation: CASSHLPAHNNEQFF.

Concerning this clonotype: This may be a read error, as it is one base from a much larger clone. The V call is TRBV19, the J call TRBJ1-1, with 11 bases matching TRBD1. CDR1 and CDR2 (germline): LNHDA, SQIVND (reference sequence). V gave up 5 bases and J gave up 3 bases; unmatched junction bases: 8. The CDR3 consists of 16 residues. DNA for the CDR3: TGTGCCAGTAGTGCGGACAGGGGGCTGGGGGACACTGAAGCTTTCTTT. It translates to CASSADRGLGDTEAFF.

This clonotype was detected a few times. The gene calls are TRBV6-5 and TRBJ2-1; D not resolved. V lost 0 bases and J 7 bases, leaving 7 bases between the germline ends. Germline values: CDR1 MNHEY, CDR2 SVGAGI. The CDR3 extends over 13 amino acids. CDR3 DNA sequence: TGTGCCAGCAGTTACTCATCCTGGAATGAGCAGTTCTTC. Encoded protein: CASSYSSWNEQFF.

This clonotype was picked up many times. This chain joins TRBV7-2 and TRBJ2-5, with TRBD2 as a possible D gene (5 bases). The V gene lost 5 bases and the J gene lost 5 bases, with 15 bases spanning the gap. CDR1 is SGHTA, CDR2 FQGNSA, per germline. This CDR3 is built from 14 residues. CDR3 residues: CASSRTAGGETQYF. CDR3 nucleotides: TGTGCCAGCAGCCGAACGGCGGGCGGTGAGACCCAGTACTTC. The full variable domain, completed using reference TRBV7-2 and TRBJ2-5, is GAGVSQSPSNKVTEKGKDVELRCDPISGHTALYWYRQSLGQGLEFLIYFQGNSAPDKSGLPSDRFSAERTGGSVSTLTIQRTQQEDSAVYLCASSRTAGGETQYFGPGTRLLVL.

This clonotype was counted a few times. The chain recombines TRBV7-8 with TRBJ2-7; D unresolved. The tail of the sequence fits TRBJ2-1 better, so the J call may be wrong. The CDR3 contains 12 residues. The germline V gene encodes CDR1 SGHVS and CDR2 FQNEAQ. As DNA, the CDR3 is TGTGCCAGCAGCTTAGGGTATGGTGAGCAGTTCTTC. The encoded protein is CASSLGYGEQFF.

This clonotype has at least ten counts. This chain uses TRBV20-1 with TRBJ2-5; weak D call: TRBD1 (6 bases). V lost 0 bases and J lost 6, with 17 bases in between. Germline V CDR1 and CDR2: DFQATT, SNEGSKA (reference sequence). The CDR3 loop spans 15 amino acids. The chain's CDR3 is CSARDSPGQWKTQYF. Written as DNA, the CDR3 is TGCAGTGCTAGAGATTCGCCCGGACAGTGGAAGACCCAGTACTTC.

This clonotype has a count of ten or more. The CDR3, as DNA: TGTGCCAGCAGCCAATTACCATACTACGAGCAGTACTTC. This translates into CASSQLPYYEQYF. The rearrangement uses TRBV14 and TRBJ2-7, with D unclear. The CDR3 has 13 amino acids. The V end lost 2 bases, the J end lost 3 bases, and 8 bases lay between the germline ends. The germline gives CDR1 SGHDN, CDR2 FVKESK.